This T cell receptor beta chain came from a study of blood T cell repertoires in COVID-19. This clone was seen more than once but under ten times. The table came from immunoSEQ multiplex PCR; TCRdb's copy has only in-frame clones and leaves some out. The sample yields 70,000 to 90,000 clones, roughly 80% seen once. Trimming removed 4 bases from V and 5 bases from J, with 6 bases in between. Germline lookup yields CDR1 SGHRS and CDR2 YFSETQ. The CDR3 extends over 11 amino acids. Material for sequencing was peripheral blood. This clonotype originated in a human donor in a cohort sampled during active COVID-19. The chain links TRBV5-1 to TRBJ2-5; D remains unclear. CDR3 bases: TGCGCCAGCAGCATCATGGAGACCCAGTACTTC. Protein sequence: CASSIMETQYF.